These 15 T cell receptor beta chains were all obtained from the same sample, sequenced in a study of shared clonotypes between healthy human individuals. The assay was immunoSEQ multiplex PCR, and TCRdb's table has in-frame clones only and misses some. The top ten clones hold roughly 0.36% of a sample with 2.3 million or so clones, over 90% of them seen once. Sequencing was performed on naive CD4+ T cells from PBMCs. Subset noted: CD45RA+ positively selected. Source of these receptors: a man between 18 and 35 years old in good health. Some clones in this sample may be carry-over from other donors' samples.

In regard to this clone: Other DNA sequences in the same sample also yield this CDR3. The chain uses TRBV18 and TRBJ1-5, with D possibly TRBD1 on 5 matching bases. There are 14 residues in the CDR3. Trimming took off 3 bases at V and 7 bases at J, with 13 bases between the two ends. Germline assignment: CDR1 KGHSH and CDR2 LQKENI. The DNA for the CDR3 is TGTGCCAGCTCACCCACGGGGGGTGACCAGCCCCAGCATTTT. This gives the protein CASSPTGGDQPQHF.

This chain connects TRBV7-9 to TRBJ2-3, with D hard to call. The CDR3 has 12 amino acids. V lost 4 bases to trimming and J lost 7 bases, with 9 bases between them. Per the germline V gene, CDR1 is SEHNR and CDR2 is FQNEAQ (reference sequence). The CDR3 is CASSSPENTQYF. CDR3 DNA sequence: TGTGCCAGCAGCTCCCCCGAGAATACGCAGTATTTT.

This CDR3 is CRKGKTYEQYF. DNA for the CDR3: TGCAGGAAGGGGAAAACCTACGAGCAGTACTTC. This chain uses TRBV29-1 with TRBJ2-7; TRBD1 might be the D (5 bases). The CDR3 is 11 amino acids. The germline V gene encodes CDR1 SQVTM and CDR2 ANQGSEA.

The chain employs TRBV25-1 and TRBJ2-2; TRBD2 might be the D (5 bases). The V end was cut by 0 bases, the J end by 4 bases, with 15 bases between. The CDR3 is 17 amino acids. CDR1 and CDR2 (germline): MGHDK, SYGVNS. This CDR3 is CASSEYMTGIGTGELFF. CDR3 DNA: TGTGCCAGCAGTGAATATATGACGGGGATCGGCACCGGGGAGCTGTTTTTT. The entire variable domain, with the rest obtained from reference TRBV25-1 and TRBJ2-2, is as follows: EADIYQTPRYLVIGTGKKITLECSQTMGHDKMYWYQQDPGMELHLIHYSYGVNSTEKGDLSSESTVSRIRTEHFPLTLESARPSHTSQYLCASSEYMTGIGTGELFFGEGSRLTVL.

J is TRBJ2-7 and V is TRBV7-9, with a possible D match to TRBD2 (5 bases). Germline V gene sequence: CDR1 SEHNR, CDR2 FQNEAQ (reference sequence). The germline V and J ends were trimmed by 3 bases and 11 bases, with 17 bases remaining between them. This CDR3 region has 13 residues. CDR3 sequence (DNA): TGTGCCAGCAGCTTTTGGGAGAGATCCGACGAGTACTTC. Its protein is CASSFWERSDEYF.

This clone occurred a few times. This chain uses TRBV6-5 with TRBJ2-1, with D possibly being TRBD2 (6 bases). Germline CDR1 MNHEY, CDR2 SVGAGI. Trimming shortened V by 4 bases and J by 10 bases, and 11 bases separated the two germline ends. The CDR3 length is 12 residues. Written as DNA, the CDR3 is TGTGCCAGCAGTTCGACTAGTCGAGAGCAGTTCTTC. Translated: CASSSTSREQFF.

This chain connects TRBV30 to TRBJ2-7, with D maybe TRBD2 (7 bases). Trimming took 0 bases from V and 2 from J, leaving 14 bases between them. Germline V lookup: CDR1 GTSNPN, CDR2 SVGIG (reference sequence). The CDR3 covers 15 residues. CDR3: CAWSVWGGLPYEQYF. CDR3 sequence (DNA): TGTGCCTGGAGTGTATGGGGGGGGCTCCCCTACGAGCAGTACTTC.

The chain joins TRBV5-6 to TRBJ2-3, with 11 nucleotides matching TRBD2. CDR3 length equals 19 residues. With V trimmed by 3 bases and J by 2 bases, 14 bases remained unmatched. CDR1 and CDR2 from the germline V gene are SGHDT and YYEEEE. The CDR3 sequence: CASSSIGLAGYFDTDTQYF. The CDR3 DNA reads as TGTGCCAGCAGCTCCATTGGACTAGCGGGTTATTTTGACACAGATACGCAGTATTTT.

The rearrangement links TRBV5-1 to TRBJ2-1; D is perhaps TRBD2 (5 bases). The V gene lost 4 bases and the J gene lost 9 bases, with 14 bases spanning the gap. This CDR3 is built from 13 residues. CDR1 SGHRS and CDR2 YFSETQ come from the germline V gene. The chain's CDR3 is CASSGVLAGEQFF. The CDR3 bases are TGCGCCAGCAGCGGGGTTCTAGCCGGTGAGCAGTTCTTC.

This chain's CDR3 is CASRPSSLSYEQYF. CDR3 nucleotide sequence: TGCGCCAGCAGACCAAGTTCCCTCTCCTACGAGCAGTACTTC. The chain has TRBV5-1 and TRBJ2-7, with D uncertain. This CDR3 has 14 amino acids. Germline V gene lookup returns CDR1 SGHRS and CDR2 YFSETQ. V lost 5 bases and J lost 0, with 12 bases in between.

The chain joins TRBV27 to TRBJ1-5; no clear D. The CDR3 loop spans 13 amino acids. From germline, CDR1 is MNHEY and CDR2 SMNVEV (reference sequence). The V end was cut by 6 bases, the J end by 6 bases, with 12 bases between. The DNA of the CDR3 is TGTGCCAGCAGACCCGGAACAGCTCAGCCCCAGCATTTT. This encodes CASRPGTAQPQHF.

In DNA form, the CDR3 reads TGTGCCAGCAGTTTCTACCATTTGTCCTTTGGCTACACCTTC. Protein sequence: CASSFYHLSFGYTF. V usage is TRBV28 and J usage is TRBJ1-2; D not resolved. Per the germline V gene, CDR1 is MDHEN and CDR2 is SYDVKM. The CDR3 has 14 residues. V was cut by 3 bases and J by 7 bases, with 15 bases left in between.

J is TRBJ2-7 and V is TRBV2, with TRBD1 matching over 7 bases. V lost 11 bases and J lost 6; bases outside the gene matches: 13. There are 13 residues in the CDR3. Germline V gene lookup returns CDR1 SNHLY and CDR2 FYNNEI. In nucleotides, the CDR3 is TGTGCCTACCATCCGGGACAGTTCGGCGAGCAGTACTTC. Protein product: CAYHPGQFGEQYF.

The CDR3 DNA follows: TGCGCCAGCAGCCTGGGAGTTTCGGGATACGATGAGCAGTTCTTC. This gives the protein CASSLGVSGYDEQFF. V and J are TRBV5-1 and TRBJ2-1; TRBD2 is a possible D gene (5 bases). This CDR3 has 15 residues. The V end lost 4 bases, the J end lost 8 bases, and 19 bases lay between the germline ends. Germline V lookup: CDR1 SGHRS, CDR2 YFSETQ.

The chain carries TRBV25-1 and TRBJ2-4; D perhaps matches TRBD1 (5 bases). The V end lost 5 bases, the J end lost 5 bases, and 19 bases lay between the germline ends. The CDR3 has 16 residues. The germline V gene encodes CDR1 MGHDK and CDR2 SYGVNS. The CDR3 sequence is CASSRQGTAHENIQYF. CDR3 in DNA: TGTGCCAGCAGTCGCCAGGGTACAGCACACGAAAACATTCAGTACTTC.